This note documents a single T cell receptor (beta chain) sequence. Germline CDR1 and CDR2: SGHRS and YFSETQ. The V gene end was trimmed by 0 bases and the J gene end by 6 bases; junction bases not matched to a gene: 9. The length of the CDR3 is 15 residues. The record originates from a study of shared clonotypes between healthy human individuals. The data were produced by immunoSEQ multiplex PCR, yet TCRdb's version contains in-frame clones alone and is incomplete. The sample records about 480,000 clones, about 75% being singletons. The chain joins TRBV5-1 to TRBJ2-7; 7 nucleotides agree with TRBD1. The clonotype originates from a woman aged 40 to 50 in good health. Some clones in this sample may be carry-over from other donors' samples. Sequencing was performed on PBMCs. The CDR3 region has the DNA TGCGCCAGCAGCTTGGAAACAGGGGTCTATGGCGAGCAGTACTTC. Its translation is CASSLETGVYGEQYF.